One sample yielded the 21 T cell receptor beta chains listed below, sequenced in a study of T cell changes during pregnancy in multiple sclerosis. The assay was immunoSEQ multiplex PCR, and TCRdb's table has in-frame clones only and misses some. The data show approximately 88,000 clones, approximately 94% seen once. The specimen was peripheral blood, collected in the third trimester of pregnancy. These receptor sequences come from a female donor with multiple sclerosis, enrolled in a pregnancy study.

The chain's CDR3 is CASSRALMGANYGYTF. CDR3 bases: TGTGCCAGCAGTCGTGCCTTGATGGGAGCTAACTATGGCTACACCTTC. The gene calls are TRBV27 and TRBJ1-2, with unresolved D. The germline V gene encodes CDR1 MNHEY and CDR2 SMNVEV (reference sequence). Trimming removed 5 bases at V and 0 bases at J, with 16 bases between. This CDR3 has 16 amino acids.

The chain carries TRBV5-1 and TRBJ1-1; no clear D. The CDR3 loop spans 13 amino acids. Trimming cost V 0 bases and J 3 bases, with 6 bases left between them. CDR1 is SGHRS and CDR2 is YFSETQ in the germline V gene. The CDR3 nucleotides are TGCGCCAGCAGCTTGGGTGGAGACACTGAAGCTTTCTTT. It translates to CASSLGGDTEAFF. The whole variable domain, remainder taken from reference TRBV5-1 and TRBJ1-1, is KAGVTQTPRYLIKTRGQQVTLSCSPISGHRSVSWYQQTPGQGLQFLFEYFSETQRNKGNFPGRFSGRQFSNSRSEMNVSTLELGDSALYLCASSLGGDTEAFFGQGTRLTVV.

The rearrangement links TRBV28 to TRBJ2-5, with TRBD2 matching over 7 bases. Germline-derived CDR1 and CDR2 are MDHEN and SYDVKM. CDR3 length: 15 amino acids. V shed 4 bases and J 4 bases; nucleotides not matched to a gene: 9. The CDR3 region is CASSSDGRWGETQYF. The CDR3, as DNA: TGTGCCAGCAGTTCGGACGGGAGGTGGGGAGAGACCCAGTACTTC.

Written as DNA, the CDR3 is TGTGCCAGCAGCTTAGTGGTCCCGGGACTACTCACAGATACGCAGTATTTT. It is translated as CASSLVVPGLLTDTQYF. The chain links TRBV7-6 to TRBJ2-3; 7 bases are a match to TRBD2. V trimming: 1 base; J trimming: 2 bases; junction bases outside the gene matches: 9. This CDR3 has 17 residues. The germline CDR1 and CDR2 sequences are SGHVS and FNYEAQ. The full variable domain, rest sourced from reference TRBV7-6 and TRBJ2-3, is GAGVSQSPRYKVTKRGQDVALRCDPISGHVSLYWYRQALGQGPEFLTYFNYEAQQDKSGLPNDRFSAERPEGSISTLTIQRTEQRDSAMYRCASSLVVPGLLTDTQYFGPGTRLTVL.

This clone appeared a single time. V is TRBV28 and J is TRBJ1-4, with D maybe TRBD1 (5 bases). The CDR3 contains 17 residues. The V gene's germline CDR1 is MDHEN and CDR2 SYDVKM. V dropped 4 bases and J dropped 10 bases, with 25 bases sitting between them. Here the CDR3 reads CASSSHDSGGRPAKLFF. DNA for the CDR3: TGTGCCAGCAGTTCCCACGACTCGGGGGGACGACCGGCAAAACTGTTTTTT.

The genes are TRBV4-1 and TRBJ2-1, with 13 bases that match TRBD2. With V trimmed by 2 bases and J by 10 bases, 8 bases remained unmatched. Germline values: CDR1 MGHRA, CDR2 YSYEKL. This CDR3 has 16 residues. The chain's CDR3 is CASSQPTSGRAYEQFF. In DNA form, the CDR3 reads TGCGCCAGCAGCCAACCTACTAGCGGGAGGGCCTACGAGCAGTTCTTC.

The chain recombines TRBV7-9 with TRBJ2-2, with 8 bases lining up with TRBD2. V trimming: 5 bases; J trimming: 5 bases; junction bases outside the gene matches: 10. The CDR3 has 16 amino acids. CDR1 SEHNR and CDR2 FQNEAQ come from the germline V gene (reference sequence). The CDR3 region is CASSPTSGDRTGELFF. Here the CDR3 DNA reads TGTGCCAGCAGCCCCACTAGCGGAGACAGGACCGGGGAGCTGTTTTTT. Filled out from reference TRBV7-9 and TRBJ2-2, the complete variable domain reads DTGVSQNPRHKITKRGQNVTFRCDPISEHNRLYWYRQTLGQGPEFLTYFQNEAQLEKSRLLSDRFSAERPKGSFSTLEIQRTEQGDSAMYLCASSPTSGDRTGELFFGEGSRLTVL.

The count of this clone is one. The chain links TRBV7-2 to TRBJ2-3; 8 bases align to TRBD1. Germline values: CDR1 SGHTA, CDR2 FQGNSA. J gave up 5 bases and V 7 bases, and 8 bases lay outside the gene matches. The CDR3 has 14 residues. The CDR3 sequence is CASTQGAGEDTQYF. CDR3 coding DNA: TGTGCCAGCACCCAGGGGGCAGGGGAAGATACGCAGTATTTT.

The chain links TRBV7-3 to TRBJ2-7; possible D gene TRBD1, 8 bases. Germline V CDR1 and CDR2: SGHTA, FQGTGA. The CDR3 runs to 14 residues. V lost 5 bases and J lost 2, with 13 bases in between. CDR3: CASSLQGGTYEQYF. The CDR3 coding sequence is TGTGCCAGCAGCCTACAGGGGGGGACCTACGAGCAGTACTTC.

This rearrangement joins TRBV19 to TRBJ2-3, with D perhaps TRBD1 (5 bases). Germline-derived CDR1 and CDR2 are LNHDA and SQIVND (reference sequence). The V gene lost 2 bases and the J gene lost 0 bases, with 12 bases spanning the gap. This CDR3 has 16 residues. The CDR3 here is CASSIWGVQSTDTQYF. The DNA of the CDR3 is TGTGCCAGTAGTATATGGGGCGTACAAAGCACAGATACGCAGTATTTT.

This clone appeared a single time. The chain has TRBV6-1 and TRBJ2-5; TRBD1 matches at 10 bases. Germline V gives CDR1 MNHNS, CDR2 SASEGT. Trimming removed 0 bases from V and 5 bases from J; junction bases left unmatched: 12. The CDR3 has 18 residues. CDR3 sequence: CASSEARRGTGVRETQYF. In DNA form, the CDR3 reads TGTGCCAGCAGTGAAGCGAGGAGGGGGACAGGGGTTAGGGAGACCCAGTACTTC.

The CDR3 is CASSPIEGTKATDTQYF. As DNA, the CDR3 is TGTGCCAGCTCACCCATCGAAGGGACTAAGGCCACAGATACGCAGTATTTT. This rearrangement joins TRBV18 to TRBJ2-3; 7 nucleotides agree with TRBD2. CDR1 and CDR2 (germline): KGHSH, LQKENI. The V and J ends lost 3 bases and 2 bases, in that order; junction bases with no gene match: 11. CDR3 length equals 17 residues.

The chain employs TRBV5-1 and TRBJ2-5; 9 bases line up with TRBD2. From germline, CDR1 is SGHRS and CDR2 YFSETQ. The CDR3 runs 15 residues. The V gene end was trimmed by 1 base and the J gene end by 1 base; junction bases not matched to a gene: 2. CDR3 DNA sequence: TGCGCCAGCAGCTTGAGCGGGAGGTCCCAAGAGACCCAGTACTTC. Amino acid sequence: CASSLSGRSQETQYF.

This clone was counted once. The chain uses TRBV6-5 and TRBJ1-5; D possibly corresponds to TRBD1 (5 bases). In germline, CDR1 is MNHEY, CDR2 SVGAGI. V dropped 6 bases and J dropped 0 bases, with 12 bases sitting between them. This CDR3 has 15 residues. CDR3 coding DNA: TGTGCCAGCAGCACGGACAAGTATAGCAATCAGCCCCAGCATTTT. Its protein is CASSTDKYSNQPQHF.

The chain uses TRBV5-1 and TRBJ2-1, with 8 positions matching TRBD2. Germline CDR1 and CDR2: SGHRS and YFSETQ. The CDR3 contains 18 residues. The J segment lost 8 bases and the V segment lost 1 base, leaving 17 bases of the junction unmatched. CDR3 region: CASSLRPSGPSEGDEQFF. DNA of the CDR3: TGCGCCAGCAGCTTGCGACCTAGCGGGCCCTCCGAGGGCGATGAGCAGTTCTTC.

The rearrangement links TRBV4-3 to TRBJ2-1, with TRBD2 matching 7 bases. Germline CDR1 and CDR2: LGHNA and YSLEER. V was clipped by 1 base and J by 0 bases; unmatched bases: 6. The CDR3 covers 17 residues. CDR3 in amino acids: CASSQGASGASYNEQFF. The CDR3 coding sequence is TGCGCCAGCAGCCAAGGGGCTAGCGGAGCCTCCTACAATGAGCAGTTCTTC.

The chain has TRBV19 and TRBJ2-7; TRBD2 aligns across 13 bases. Trimming cost V 3 bases and J 0 bases; bases outside gene matches: 11. Germline CDR1 reads LNHDA; CDR2 reads SQIVND (reference sequence). This CDR3 is built from 19 residues. The CDR3 region has the DNA TGTGCCAGTAGTATTCTTCCCGGACGGACTAGCGGGAGCTCCTACGAGCAGTACTTC. It translates to CASSILPGRTSGSSYEQYF.

The chain carries TRBV6-1 and TRBJ2-5, with 8 positions matching TRBD1. This CDR3 contains 15 residues. The J segment lost 1 base and the V segment lost 2 bases, leaving 3 bases of the junction unmatched. Germline values: CDR1 MNHNS, CDR2 SASEGT. CDR3 bases: TGTGCCAGCAGTGAAATAACAGGGGGCCAAGAGACCCAGTACTTC. It is translated as CASSEITGGQETQYF.

The chain couples TRBV19 to TRBJ1-2; no firm D call. V gave up 3 bases and J gave up 7 bases, with 18 bases separating them. The length of the CDR3 is 15 residues. Germline CDR1 LNHDA, CDR2 SQIVND (reference sequence). The CDR3 nucleotides read TGTGCCAGTAGTATCCTCGCTGAGAAACTTGGTGGCTACACCTTC. It encodes CASSILAEKLGGYTF.

About this clone: At one end the junction does not follow the germline gene, possibly because of a read error. The rearrangement uses TRBV27 and TRBJ2-7, with 8 bases that match TRBD1. This CDR3 region has 11 residues. Germline values: CDR1 MNHEY, CDR2 SMNVEV (reference sequence). The CDR3: CASLRPGQVTF. CDR3 coding DNA: TGTGCCAGCCTTAGACCGGGACAGGTAACCTTC.

The chain is built from TRBV28 and TRBJ1-6; no clear D. With 2 bases removed from V and 10 bases from J, the gap between germline ends came to 9 bases. The CDR3 has 13 residues. CDR1 is MDHEN, CDR2 SYDVKM, per germline. The CDR3 DNA reads as TGTGCCAGCAGTTTAGTCCGGGGATCACCCCTCCACTTT. Its protein product is CASSLVRGSPLHF.